This paragraph covers one T cell receptor beta chain sequence. The antigen remains undetermined. There are 16 residues in the CDR3. Trimming took 3 bases from V and 7 from J; bases not matched to a gene: 9. Germline V lookup: CDR1 MNHEY, CDR2 SMNVEV (reference sequence). TCRdb re-called the reads with MiXCR, one entry per CDR3 protein. The repertoire holds fewer than 250,000 distinct CDR3 sequences, with roughly 22% as singletons. The data were taken from a study of T cell repertoires in cytomegalovirus infection. Study as a whole: CMV infection and matching HLA type were both indicated by public TCR beta signatures.

Findings and limits, study-wide: HLA-C-restricted CMV-specific TCR beta clonotypes prevailed in the ex vivo response.

The TCR comes from a human donor in good health (CMV status not recorded). Some clones in this sample may be carry-over from other donors' samples. This sequence joins TRBV27 and TRBJ2-1; 10 nucleotides align to TRBD2. What was sequenced was CD8+ T cells from PBMCs. The CDR3 spells CASSFPAGGPGNEQFF. The CDR3 DNA is TGTGCCAGCAGTTTTCCAGCGGGGGGGCCCGGGAATGAGCAGTTCTTC.